A selection of T cell receptor beta chains follows, all from one sample in a study of blood T cell repertoires in COVID-19. Using immunoSEQ multiplex PCR, the repertoire was profiled, and TCRdb retains in-frame clones only, with some absent. The sample contains approximately 190,000 clones, 87% of which appear only once. The specimen was peripheral blood. All receptors derive from a man between 60 and 70 years old with active or convalescent COVID-19. The CDR3 runs from the conserved cysteine through the conserved F or W. Fields, in order: clone size, V gene, J gene, D gene, CDR3 protein, CDR3 DNA. The D gene is left open where the match is weak. Rows give clone size only sometimes, using once, few, many, or a class for an expanded clone.

size: NA; V: TRBV5-4; J: TRBJ1-1; D: NA; CDR3: CASSQDTAANTEAFF; DNA: TGTGCCAGCAGCCAAGACACAGCGGCGAACACTGAAGCTTTCTTT
size: NA; V: TRBV6-5; J: TRBJ1-5; D: TRBD1; CDR3: CATRQGESQHF; DNA: TGTGCCACCAGACAGGGTGAGTCCCAGCATTTT
size: NA; V: TRBV4-1; J: TRBJ1-5; D: NA; CDR3: CASSQEAGSGSNQPQHF; DNA: TGCGCCAGCAGCCAAGAGGCGGGAAGTGGGAGCAATCAGCCCCAGCATTTT
size: NA; V: TRBV18; J: TRBJ1-3; D: NA; CDR3: CASSPQPGSGNTIYF; DNA: TGTGCCAGCTCACCACAGCCAGGCTCTGGAAACACCATATATTTT
size: NA; V: TRBV19; J: TRBJ2-3; D: NA; CDR3: CASSRDSYTDTQYF; DNA: TGTGCCAGTAGCCGGGACTCCTACACAGATACGCAGTATTTT
size: NA; V: TRBV30; J: TRBJ1-2; D: TRBD1; CDR3: CAWSMPQGVYTF; DNA: TGTGCCTGGAGCATGCCACAGGGGGTCTACACCTTC
size: NA; V: TRBV5-6; J: TRBJ2-3; D: TRBD1; CDR3: CASSARTGPDTQYF; DNA: TGTGCCAGCAGCGCTCGGACAGGACCAGATACGCAGTATTTT
size: NA; V: TRBV3-1/TRBV3-2; J: TRBJ2-5; D: TRBD1; CDR3: CASSSPGTGEETQYF; DNA: TGTGCCAGCAGCTCCCCCGGGACAGGGGAAGAGACCCAGTACTTC
size: NA; V: TRBV11-2; J: TRBJ2-7; D: NA; CDR3: CASSLEGAYEQYF; DNA: TGTGCCAGCAGCTTAGAGGGGGCGTATGAGCAGTACTTC
size: once; V: TRBV19; J: TRBJ1-2; D: TRBD1; CDR3: CASSIYGTGVHGYTF; DNA: TGTGCCAGTAGTATTTATGGGACAGGGGTCCACGGCTACACCTTC
size: NA; V: TRBV5-5; J: TRBJ2-2; D: NA; CDR3: CASSLVMNTGELFF; DNA: TGTGCCAGCAGCTTGGTTATGAACACCGGGGAGCTGTTTTTT
size: few; V: TRBV19; J: TRBJ1-3; D: NA; CDR3: CASQVGSRGQGNTIYF; DNA: TGTGCCAGCCAGGTGGGGTCCAGGGGCCAAGGAAACACCATATATTTT
size: NA; V: TRBV6-5; J: TRBJ2-7; D: TRBD1; CDR3: CASMWTGELEQYF; DNA: TGTGCCAGCATGTGGACAGGGGAGCTCGAGCAGTACTTC
size: NA; V: TRBV7-9; J: TRBJ2-1; D: TRBD2; CDR3: CASSLLGLAGLYNEQFF; DNA: TGTGCCAGCAGCTTATTGGGACTAGCGGGCCTCTACAATGAGCAGTTCTTC
size: NA; V: TRBV6-6; J: TRBJ1-4; D: NA; CDR3: CASRPGLANEKLFF; DNA: TGTGCCAGCAGACCAGGGTTAGCTAATGAAAAACTGTTTTTT
size: NA; V: TRBV15; J: TRBJ2-1; D: NA; CDR3: CATSRDGLTYNEQFF; DNA: TGTGCCACCAGCAGAGACGGACTAACTTACAATGAGCAGTTCTTC
size: once; V: TRBV5-1; J: TRBJ2-3; D: NA; CDR3: CASSSTNPDTQYF; DNA: TGCGCCAGCAGCTCCACTAACCCAGATACGCAGTATTTT
size: NA; V: TRBV5-4; J: TRBJ1-2; D: TRBD1; CDR3: CASSGGQNTNYGYTF; DNA: TGTGCCAGCAGCGGGGGACAGAATACTAACTATGGCTACACCTTC
size: NA; V: TRBV24-1; J: TRBJ2-5; D: NA; CDR3: CATSDSNTGLMGTQYF; DNA: TGTGCCACCAGTGATTCTAATACAGGGTTGATGGGGACCCAGTACTTC
size: NA; V: TRBV6-5; J: TRBJ1-1; D: TRBD1; CDR3: CASSSGQGNGEAFF; DNA: TGTGCCAGCAGTTCCGGACAGGGGAATGGTGAAGCTTTCTTT
size: NA; V: TRBV20-1; J: TRBJ2-5; D: TRBD2; CDR3: CSASRSGGRGETQYF; DNA: TGCAGTGCTAGTAGGAGCGGGGGGAGAGGGGAGACCCAGTACTTC
size: NA; V: TRBV25-1; J: TRBJ2-5; D: NA; CDR3: CASSEKGRETQYF; DNA: TGTGCCAGCAGTGAAAAGGGGCGGGAGACCCAGTACTTC
size: NA; V: TRBV19; J: TRBJ2-2; D: NA; CDR3: CASSIRVSEGTGELFF; DNA: TGTGCCAGTAGTATAAGGGTGTCGGAGGGCACCGGGGAGCTGTTTTTT
size: NA; V: TRBV18; J: TRBJ1-3; D: NA; CDR3: CASSPASFVSGNTIYF; DNA: TGTGCCAGCTCACCAGCGTCCTTTGTCTCTGGAAACACCATATATTTT
size: NA; V: TRBV3-1/TRBV3-2; J: TRBJ2-1; D: NA; CDR3: CASSYGLGGGSYNEQFF; DNA: TGTGCCAGCAGCTATGGTCTAGGGGGGGGCTCCTACAATGAGCAGTTCTTC
size: NA; V: TRBV5-4; J: TRBJ1-1; D: NA; CDR3: CASSLDQSSTEAFF; DNA: TGTGCCAGCAGCTTGGATCAGTCATCCACTGAAGCTTTCTTT
size: NA; V: TRBV5-6; J: TRBJ1-6; D: NA; CDR3: CASSLERFSPLHF; DNA: TGTGCCAGCAGCTTGGAGAGGTTCTCACCCCTCCACTTT
size: NA; V: TRBV6-1; J: TRBJ1-2; D: TRBD1; CDR3: CASSEAGRGLGYGYTF; DNA: TGTGCCAGCAGTGAAGCCGGCAGGGGGCTGGGCTATGGCTACACCTTC
size: NA; V: TRBV29-1; J: TRBJ1-3; D: TRBD1; CDR3: CSVHDRGSTSGNTIYF; DNA: TGCAGCGTCCACGACAGGGGTTCGACCTCTGGAAACACCATATATTTT
size: NA; V: TRBV3-1/TRBV3-2; J: TRBJ1-4; D: TRBD1; CDR3: CASSQTGQALGGLFF; DNA: TGTGCCAGCAGCCAGACGGGACAGGCCCTTGGGGGACTGTTTTTT
size: NA; V: TRBV2; J: TRBJ2-2; D: NA; CDR3: CASRGQYTGELFF; DNA: TGTGCCAGCCGCGGGCAGTACACCGGGGAGCTGTTTTTT
size: NA; V: TRBV14; J: TRBJ2-1; D: NA; CDR3: CASSQDRASSYNEQFF; DNA: TGTGCCAGCAGCCAAGATCGAGCGAGCTCCTACAATGAGCAGTTCTTC
size: NA; V: TRBV5-1; J: TRBJ2-1; D: TRBD1; CDR3: CASSLGQVNNEQFF; DNA: TGCGCCAGCAGCCTGGGACAGGTTAACAATGAGCAGTTCTTC
size: NA; V: TRBV4-1; J: TRBJ2-5; D: TRBD1; CDR3: CASSLGTGGVKTQYF; DNA: TGCGCCAGCAGCCTGGGGACAGGGGGCGTTAAGACCCAGTACTTC
size: NA; V: TRBV2; J: TRBJ2-3; D: NA; CDR3: CASSLDGGPTDTQYF; DNA: TGTGCCAGCAGCCTTGACGGGGGGCCTACAGATACGCAGTATTTT
size: NA; V: TRBV5-5; J: TRBJ2-7; D: TRBD2; CDR3: CASSLGLRGGRTGEQYF; DNA: TGTGCCAGCAGCTTGGGTTTAAGGGGAGGGCGAACCGGCGAGCAGTACTTC
size: NA; V: TRBV6-5; J: TRBJ2-3; D: TRBD2; CDR3: CASSYRTSGGDTQYF; DNA: TGTGCCAGCAGTTACAGGACTAGCGGTGGGGATACGCAGTATTTT
size: NA; V: TRBV6-5; J: TRBJ2-2; D: NA; CDR3: CASSPRVRNTGELFF; DNA: TGTGCCAGCAGTCCCCGGGTGAGGAACACCGGGGAGCTGTTTTTT
size: NA; V: TRBV5-3; J: TRBJ2-2; D: TRBD2; CDR3: CARPDAGGQVLHTGELFF; DNA: TGTGCCAGACCCGATGCGGGGGGGCAGGTCCTTCACACCGGGGAGCTGTTTTTT
size: NA; V: TRBV5-1; J: TRBJ1-1; D: NA; CDR3: CASSLTGMTEAFF; DNA: TGCGCCAGCAGCTTGACAGGGATGACTGAAGCTTTCTTT
size: once; V: TRBV6-5; J: TRBJ2-3; D: TRBD2; CDR3: CASSYGGEQYF; DNA: TGTGCCAGCAGTTACGGGGGGGAGCAGTATTTT
size: once; V: TRBV5-1; J: TRBJ2-5; D: TRBD1; CDR3: CASSPGGAETQYF; DNA: TGCGCCAGCAGCCCAGGGGGCGCGGAGACCCAGTACTTC
size: NA; V: TRBV3-1/TRBV3-2; J: TRBJ2-3; D: TRBD1; CDR3: CASSRGGQGVDTQYF; DNA: TGTGCCAGCAGCCGGGGAGGACAGGGGGTAGATACGCAGTATTTT
size: NA; V: TRBV18; J: TRBJ1-5; D: TRBD1; CDR3: CASSPTPPVGTANQPQHF; DNA: TGTGCCAGCTCACCAACCCCTCCGGTGGGGACAGCAAATCAGCCCCAGCATTTT
size: NA; V: TRBV25-1; J: TRBJ1-2; D: NA; CDR3: CASSEYSREGGYTF; DNA: TGTGCCAGCAGTGAATATTCCAGGGAAGGCGGCTACACCTTC
size: NA; V: TRBV18; J: TRBJ1-1; D: NA; CDR3: CASSPQNQDRTEAFF; DNA: TGTGCCAGCTCACCACAAAACCAGGATCGCACTGAAGCTTTCTTT
size: once; V: TRBV9; J: TRBJ2-1; D: TRBD1; CDR3: CASSVEAGQAYNEQFF; DNA: TGTGCCAGCAGCGTAGAGGCCGGACAGGCTTACAATGAGCAGTTCTTC
size: few; V: TRBV4-2; J: TRBJ2-1; D: TRBD1; CDR3: CASSPGTGGSYNEQFF; DNA: TGTGCCAGCAGCCCTGGGACAGGGGGCTCCTACAATGAGCAGTTCTTC
size: NA; V: TRBV7-9; J: TRBJ2-1; D: TRBD2; CDR3: CASSALAGGSYNEQFF; DNA: TGTGCCAGCAGCGCCCTAGCGGGGGGCAGCTACAATGAGCAGTTCTTC
size: NA; V: TRBV11-2; J: TRBJ2-5; D: TRBD2; CDR3: CASSRQRGRGETQYF; DNA: TGTGCCAGCAGCCGTCAGCGGGGGCGGGGGGAGACCCAGTACTTC
size: NA; V: TRBV4-2; J: TRBJ1-1; D: NA; CDR3: CASSQGTGGAAFF; DNA: TGTGCCAGCAGCCAAGGTACGGGGGGGGCGGCTTTCTTT
size: NA; V: TRBV12-3/TRBV12-4; J: TRBJ1-1; D: NA; CDR3: CASSSVQDTEAFF; DNA: TGTGCCAGCAGTAGCGTACAGGACACTGAAGCTTTCTTT
size: few; V: TRBV25-1; J: TRBJ2-5; D: NA; CDR3: CASSELGKRVETQYF; DNA: TGTGCCAGCAGTGAATTAGGGAAGAGGGTAGAGACCCAGTACTTC
size: NA; V: TRBV3-1/TRBV3-2; J: TRBJ2-7; D: NA; CDR3: CASSQSGMSTVGYEQYF; DNA: TGTGCCAGCAGCCAATCAGGGATGAGCACGGTTGGTTACGAGCAGTACTTC
size: NA; V: TRBV27; J: TRBJ2-3; D: TRBD2; CDR3: CASSLEGLAGINTQYF; DNA: TGTGCCAGCAGTTTAGAGGGACTAGCGGGGATAAATACGCAGTATTTT
size: NA; V: TRBV24-1; J: TRBJ2-3; D: TRBD2; CDR3: CATSDPGTSGGKDTQYF; DNA: TGTGCCACCAGTGATCCCGGGACTAGCGGGGGTAAGGATACGCAGTATTTT
size: NA; V: TRBV30; J: TRBJ1-5; D: TRBD1; CDR3: CAWRAGGSIGNQPQHF; DNA: TGTGCCTGGAGAGCAGGGGGCTCAATCGGCAATCAGCCCCAGCATTTT
size: NA; V: TRBV7-2; J: TRBJ2-3; D: TRBD1; CDR3: CASSFTGQTTDTQYF; DNA: TGTGCCAGCAGCTTTACGGGACAGACCACAGATACGCAGTATTTT
size: NA; V: TRBV5-1; J: TRBJ2-3; D: TRBD2; CDR3: CASGGLAGLGDTQYF; DNA: TGCGCCAGCGGTGGACTAGCGGGCTTAGGAGATACGCAGTATTTT